The entry below describes one TCR beta chain. Distinct nucleotide sequences in the sample also encode this CDR3. This sample is drawn from a study of cytomegalovirus exposure and HLA in healthy donors. PCR was performed using 60 Vbeta and 13 Jbeta primers. Here immunoSEQ multiplex PCR was the method, and the copy in TCRdb shows in-frame clones only, minus some. The table counts 80,000 to 100,000 clones; roughly 3.5% lies in the top ten. The trim removed 0 bases at V and 2 bases at J, leaving 1 base unmatched. CDR1 and CDR2 from the germline V gene are SEHNR and FQNEAQ (reference sequence). This CDR3 is 16 amino acids long.

The receptor's source is a young woman in good health and CMV-seronegative. Sample: PBMCs. The V call is TRBV7-9, the J call TRBJ2-1, with 10 bases fitting TRBD2. The CDR3 DNA sequence: TGTGCCAGCAGCTTAGCGCTAGCGGGAGCCTACAATGAGCAGTTCTTC. As protein: CASSLALAGAYNEQFF.